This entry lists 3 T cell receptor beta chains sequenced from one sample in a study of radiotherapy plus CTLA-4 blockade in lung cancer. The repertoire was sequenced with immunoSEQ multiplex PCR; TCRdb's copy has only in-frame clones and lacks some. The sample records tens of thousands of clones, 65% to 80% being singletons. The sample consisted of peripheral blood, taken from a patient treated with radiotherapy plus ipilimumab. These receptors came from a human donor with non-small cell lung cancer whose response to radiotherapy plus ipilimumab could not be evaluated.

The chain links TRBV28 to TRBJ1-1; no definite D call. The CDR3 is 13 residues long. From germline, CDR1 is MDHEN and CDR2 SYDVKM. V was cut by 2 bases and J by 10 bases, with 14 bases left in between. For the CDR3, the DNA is TGTGCCAGCAGTTTACGTTCATCAGGCGCAGCTTTCTTT. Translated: CASSLRSSGAAFF.

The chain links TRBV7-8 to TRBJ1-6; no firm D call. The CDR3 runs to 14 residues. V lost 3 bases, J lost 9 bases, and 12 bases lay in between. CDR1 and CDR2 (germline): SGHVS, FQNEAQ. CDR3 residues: CASSFDLSRSPLHF. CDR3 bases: TGTGCCAGCAGCTTCGATCTATCCCGTTCACCCCTCCACTTT.

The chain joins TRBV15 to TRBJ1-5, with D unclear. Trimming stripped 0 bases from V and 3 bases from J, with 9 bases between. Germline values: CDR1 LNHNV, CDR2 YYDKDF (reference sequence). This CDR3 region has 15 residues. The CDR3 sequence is CATSRDLQDNQPQHF. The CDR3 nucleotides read TGTGCCACCAGCAGAGATCTTCAGGACAATCAGCCCCAGCATTTT.